A selection of T cell receptor beta chains follows, all from one sample in a study of T cell responses to AZD1222 COVID-19 vaccine. Profiling relied on immunoSEQ multiplex PCR, and the TCRdb table lists in-frame clones only, not all of them. Here the sample spans roughly 200,000 clones, under 95% being singletons. Specimen: peripheral blood, collected on day 0 of MenACWY control vaccination. These receptors were obtained from an adult in good health. Each CDR3 is given with its conserved first and last residue. Each record gives: D gene, V gene, J gene, clone size, CDR3 protein, CDR3 DNA. A D gene is named only where the DNA matches it firmly. Where a row states a size, it is once, few, many or the class of an expanded clone; other rows omit it.

TRBD1	TRBV19	TRBJ1-2	-	CASSTGQLTYGYTF	TGTGCCAGTAGTACGGGACAGTTAACCTATGGCTACACCTTC
-	TRBV7-9	TRBJ1-3	-	CASREGAGNTIYF	TGTGCCAGCAGGGAAGGGGCTGGAAACACCATATATTTT
TRBD1	TRBV7-2	TRBJ1-6	-	CASSFGTGNSPLHF	TGTGCCAGCAGCTTCGGGACAGGGAATTCACCCCTCCACTTT
TRBD2	TRBV5-1	TRBJ2-1	-	CASSGASGTSNEQFF	TGCGCCAGCAGCGGGGCATCCGGGACTAGTAATGAGCAGTTCTTC
-	TRBV19	TRBJ2-7	-	CASSRGYEQYF	TGTGCCAGTAGTCGGGGCTACGAGCAGTACTTC
-	TRBV5-4	TRBJ2-7	-	CASSRDGTYEQYF	TGTGCCAGCAGCCGGGACGGGACCTACGAGCAGTACTTC
TRBD1	TRBV12-3/TRBV12-4	TRBJ1-1	-	CASRGDRVLEAFF	TGTGCCAGCAGGGGTGACAGGGTGCTTGAAGCTTTCTTT
TRBD1	TRBV7-9	TRBJ2-6	-	CASSSTGTGTFRANVLTF	TGTGCCAGCAGCTCCACCGGGACAGGGACCTTTCGAGCCAACGTCCTGACTTTC
TRBD1	TRBV15	TRBJ2-3	-	CATSTRQGTSTDTQYF	TGTGCCACCAGCACCCGACAGGGGACTAGCACAGATACGCAGTATTTT
TRBD1	TRBV30	TRBJ1-5	-	CAYRTGRNQPQHF	TGTGCCTACCGGACAGGGAGAAATCAGCCCCAGCATTTT
-	TRBV6-5	TRBJ2-5	-	CASALGQSQETQYF	TGTGCCAGCGCACTAGGACAGTCCCAAGAGACCCAGTACTTC
TRBD2	TRBV28	TRBJ2-3	-	CASSRSTWGGSTDTQYF	TGTGCCAGCAGTCGATCTACGTGGGGGGGTAGCACAGATACGCAGTATTTT
-	TRBV30	TRBJ1-1	-	CAWSARGNTEAFF	TGTGCCTGGAGCGCCAGGGGGAACACTGAAGCTTTCTTT
TRBD1	TRBV6-5	TRBJ1-3	-	CASSYSRDRGNTIYF	TGTGCCAGCAGTTACTCGAGGGACAGGGGGAACACCATATATTTT
-	TRBV21-1	TRBJ1-4	-	CASGGLWGLHNEKLFF	TGTGCCAGCGGGGGCCTCTGGGGGCTACATAATGAAAAACTGTTTTTT
-	TRBV19	TRBJ2-1	-	CASRAQGDRNEQFF	TGTGCCAGTAGAGCCCAGGGTGATAGAAATGAGCAGTTCTTC
TRBD1	TRBV6-5	TRBJ2-3	-	CASSWTGACGDTQYF	TGTGCCAGCAGCTGGACAGGGGCGTGTGGAGATACGCAGTATTTT
TRBD1	TRBV3-1/TRBV3-2	TRBJ1-4	-	CASSQDGGTGVGKLFF	TGTGCCAGCAGCCAAGATGGTGGGACAGGGGTTGGAAAACTGTTTTTT
-	TRBV7-9	TRBJ2-3	-	CASSLSQLSTDTQYF	TGTGCCAGCAGCTTGAGCCAATTAAGCACAGATACGCAGTATTTT
-	TRBV7-2	TRBJ1-5	-	CASSADRPPQPQHF	TGTGCCAGCAGCGCCGACAGACCGCCTCAGCCCCAGCATTTT
-	TRBV4-2	TRBJ2-2	-	CASSQVSGVGTGELFF	TGTGCCAGCAGCCAAGTCTCGGGGGTGGGGACCGGGGAGCTGTTTTTT
-	TRBV11-2	TRBJ2-2	-	CASSLVAGGVSGELFF	TGTGCCAGCAGCTTAGTTGCAGGGGGGGTGTCCGGGGAGCTGTTTTTT
TRBD1	TRBV6-5	TRBJ1-1	-	CASSYSNMDREYF	TGTGCCAGCAGTTACTCGAACATGGACAGGGAGTACTTT
TRBD1	TRBV19	TRBJ2-7	-	CASSIGPGTGSHEQYF	TGTGCCAGTAGTATAGGCCCGGGGACAGGGTCCCACGAGCAGTACTTC
TRBD1	TRBV6-5	TRBJ2-7	-	CASSLGGWGQGYEQYF	TGTGCCAGCAGTTTAGGGGGATGGGGACAGGGCTACGAGCAGTACTTC
-	TRBV7-3	TRBJ2-2	once	CASSLIGGTGELFF	TGTGCCAGCAGCTTAATAGGGGGCACCGGGGAGCTGTTTTTT
TRBD1	TRBV3-1/TRBV3-2	TRBJ1-2	-	CASSQIVGGGGYTF	TGTGCCAGCAGCCAGATTGTAGGGGGCGGTGGCTACACCTTC
TRBD1	TRBV30	TRBJ1-6	-	CAWSSTGGRSPLHF	TGTGCCTGGAGTAGTACAGGGGGGAGATCACCCCTCCACTTT
TRBD2	TRBV6-2/TRBV6-3	TRBJ2-2	-	CASSPLGFSGRNTGELFF	TGTGCCAGCAGTCCCCTAGGTTTTAGCGGGAGGAACACCGGGGAGCTGTTTTTT
-	TRBV7-2	TRBJ2-2	-	CASSLPGPKLFF	TGTGCCAGCAGCTTACCCGGCCCCAAGCTGTTTTTT
-	TRBV24-1	TRBJ1-5	-	CATSVRNQPQHF	TGTGCCACCAGTGTCCGCAATCAGCCCCAGCATTTT
TRBD1	TRBV27	TRBJ2-1	-	CASSLSGGPYNEQFF	TGTGCCAGCAGTTTATCAGGGGGCCCCTACAATGAGCAGTTCTTC
-	TRBV19	TRBJ1-2	-	CASSTGVGNYGYTF	TGTGCCAGTAGTACAGGGGTTGGGAACTATGGCTACACCTTC
-	TRBV9	TRBJ2-1	-	CASSASGASSYNEQFF	TGTGCCAGCAGCGCCTCTGGGGCTAGCTCATACAATGAGCAGTTCTTC
-	TRBV2	TRBJ1-4	-	CASTLEGGPTNEKLFF	TGTGCCAGCACCCTCGAGGGGGGGCCAACTAATGAAAAACTGTTTTTT
TRBD2	TRBV29-1	TRBJ2-2	once	CSVGLAGGTGELFF	TGCAGCGTTGGTCTAGCGGGGGGAACCGGGGAGCTGTTTTTT
-	TRBV19	TRBJ1-2	-	CASSIGTGKDGYTF	TGTGCCAGTAGTATCGGAACAGGGAAGGATGGCTACACCTTC
-	TRBV4-2	TRBJ1-6	-	CASSQAGSNSPLHF	TGTGCCAGCAGCCAAGCCGGATCCAATTCACCCCTCCACTTT
-	TRBV3-1/TRBV3-2	TRBJ1-1	-	CASSLDPATEAFF	TGTGCCAGCAGCTTGGACCCGGCCACTGAAGCTTTCTTT
TRBD1	TRBV29-1	TRBJ1-1	-	CSVGQGDLRAFF	TGCAGCGTTGGACAGGGAGATCTTAGAGCTTTCTTT
-	TRBV7-8	TRBJ2-7	-	CASSRPGSYEQYF	TGTGCCAGCAGCCGCCCGGGCTCCTACGAGCAGTACTTC
TRBD1	TRBV18	TRBJ2-7	-	CASSTGTGVYEQYF	TGTGCCAGCTCAACCGGGACAGGGGTCTACGAGCAGTACTTC
-	TRBV7-8	TRBJ1-5	-	CASSPSRLSDQPQHF	TGTGCCAGCAGCCCCAGCCGTTTAAGCGATCAGCCCCAGCATTTT
-	TRBV19	TRBJ1-2	-	CASSIVLGPRYGYTF	TGTGCCAGTAGTATAGTCCTCGGGCCTCGTTATGGCTACACCTTC
-	TRBV4-3	TRBJ1-1	-	CASSQGTFSGEAFF	TGCGCCAGCAGCCAAGGAACTTTCAGCGGTGAAGCTTTCTTT
-	TRBV28	TRBJ2-4	-	CASSLNDNLGIQYF	TGTGCCAGCAGTTTAAACGACAACCTGGGGATTCAGTACTTC
-	TRBV28	TRBJ1-5	-	CASSRSGSNQPQHF	TGTGCCAGCAGCCGCTCGGGTAGCAATCAGCCCCAGCATTTT
TRBD1	TRBV6-1	TRBJ1-5	-	CASSEGQGGLYGNQPQHF	TGTGCCAGCAGTGAAGGACAGGGAGGGCTATATGGCAATCAGCCCCAGCATTTT
-	TRBV7-3	TRBJ2-5	-	CASSQGNRRQETQYF	TGTGCCAGCAGCCAGGGAAATAGGCGCCAAGAGACCCAGTACTTC
-	TRBV19	TRBJ1-6	-	CASADFNSPLHF	TGTGCCAGCGCAGATTTTAATTCACCCCTCCACTTT
-	TRBV5-5	TRBJ2-1	few	CASSLEGWQGGNNEQFF	TGTGCCAGCAGCTTGGAAGGGTGGCAGGGGGGAAACAATGAGCAGTTCTTC
-	TRBV28	TRBJ1-6	once	CASSLQYESPLHF	TGTGCCAGCAGCCTCCAGTATGAATCACCCCTCCACTTT
-	TRBV30	TRBJ2-3	-	CAWSVSAGPDTQYF	TGTGCCTGGAGTGTTTCGGCAGGGCCAGATACGCAGTATTTT
-	TRBV11-2	TRBJ1-6	few	CASSLEGGYNSPLHF	TGTGCCAGCAGCTTAGAAGGAGGCTATAATTCACCCCTCCACTTT
TRBD1	TRBV27	TRBJ1-5	once	CASSRGGAGGNQPQHF	TGTGCCAGCAGCCGCGGGGGGGCAGGGGGGAATCAGCCCCAGCATTTT
-	TRBV19	TRBJ1-1	-	CASSTDQVGPKAFF	TGTGCCAGTAGTACGGACCAGGTGGGCCCCAAAGCTTTCTTT